The 6 T cell receptor beta chains given below trace back to one sample, sequenced in a study of blood T cell repertoires in COVID-19. The repertoire was sequenced with immunoSEQ multiplex PCR; TCRdb's copy has only in-frame clones and lacks some. The table shows roughly 220,000 clones, with 80% to 90% occurring only once. Sequencing was carried out using PBMCs or T cells enriched from blood (not recorded which). Every receptor here comes from a woman aged 45-60 years with acute COVID-19.

This chain links TRBV18 with TRBJ2-3, with TRBD2 matching 9 bases. This CDR3 contains 15 residues. With V trimmed by 4 bases and J by 3 bases, 5 bases remained unmatched. The germline CDR1 and CDR2 sequences are KGHSH and LQKENI. CDR3 residues: CASSRRTSETDTQYF. The CDR3 region has the DNA TGTGCCAGCTCACGGAGGACTAGCGAGACAGATACGCAGTATTTT.

This chain links TRBV27 with TRBJ2-1, with 8 nucleotides matching TRBD1. The V gene end was trimmed by 4 bases and the J gene end by 7 bases; junction bases not matched to a gene: 6. The CDR3 is 14 amino acids. Germline loops: CDR1 MNHEY, CDR2 SMNVEV (reference sequence). The CDR3 nucleotides are TGTGCCAGCAGTTCCGGGACAGGCTATAATGAGCAGTTCTTC. This codes for CASSSGTGYNEQFF.

J is TRBJ1-2 and V is TRBV6-1; 8 nucleotides align to TRBD1. The CDR3 has 15 amino acids. Trimming at V came to 3 bases and at J to 7 bases, leaving 10 bases not matched to a gene. CDR1 is MNHNS and CDR2 is SASEGT in the germline V gene. In nucleotides, the CDR3 is TGTGCCAGCAGTGACAGGACAGGGTCGGATTTTGGCTACACCTTC. Amino acids: CASSDRTGSDFGYTF.

The rearrangement joins TRBV27 to TRBJ2-7, with 9 bases aligning to TRBD2. Trimming cost V 2 bases and J 2 bases; bases outside gene matches: 7. CDR1 and CDR2 (germline): MNHEY, SMNVEV (reference sequence). The CDR3 spans 16 residues. The CDR3 region is CASSLIQREAPYEQYF. The CDR3 coding sequence is TGTGCCAGCAGTTTAATTCAGCGGGAGGCCCCCTACGAGCAGTACTTC.

The chain has TRBV5-5 and TRBJ2-7; TRBD2 matches at 10 bases. Per the germline V gene, CDR1 is SGHKS and CDR2 is YYEKEE (reference sequence). V dropped 3 bases and J dropped 3; count of bases not matched to a gene: 6. The CDR3 covers 15 residues. CDR3 residues: CASSYGTSANYEQYF. The DNA for the CDR3 is TGTGCCAGCAGCTACGGGACTAGCGCAAACTACGAGCAGTACTTC.

V gene TRBV6-1 combines with J gene TRBJ1-1; D not resolved. The CDR3 spans 11 residues. The germline gives CDR1 MNHNS, CDR2 SASEGT. Trimming pared 5 bases from V and 2 bases from J, leaving 3 bases between. Here the CDR3 DNA reads TGTGCCAGCAGTTCAAACACTGAAGCTTTCTTT. As protein: CASSSNTEAFF.